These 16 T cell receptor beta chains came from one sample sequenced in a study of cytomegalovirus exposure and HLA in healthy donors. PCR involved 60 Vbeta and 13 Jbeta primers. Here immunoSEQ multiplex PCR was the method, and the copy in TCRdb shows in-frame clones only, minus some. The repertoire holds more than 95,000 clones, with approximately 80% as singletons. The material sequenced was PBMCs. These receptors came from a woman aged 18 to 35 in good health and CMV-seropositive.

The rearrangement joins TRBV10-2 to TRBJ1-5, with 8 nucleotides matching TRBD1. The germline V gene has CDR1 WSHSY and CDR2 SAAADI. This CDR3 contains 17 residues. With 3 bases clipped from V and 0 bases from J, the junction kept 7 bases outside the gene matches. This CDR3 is CASSDKETGVSNQPQHF. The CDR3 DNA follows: TGCGCCAGCAGTGACAAAGAGACAGGGGTTAGCAATCAGCCCCAGCATTTT.

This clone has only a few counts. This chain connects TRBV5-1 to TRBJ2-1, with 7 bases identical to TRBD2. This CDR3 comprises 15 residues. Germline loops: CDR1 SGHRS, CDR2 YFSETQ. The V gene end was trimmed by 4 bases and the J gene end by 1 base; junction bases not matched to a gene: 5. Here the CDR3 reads CASSLSGMSYNEQFF. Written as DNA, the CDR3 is TGCGCCAGCAGCCTAAGCGGGATGTCCTACAATGAGCAGTTCTTC.

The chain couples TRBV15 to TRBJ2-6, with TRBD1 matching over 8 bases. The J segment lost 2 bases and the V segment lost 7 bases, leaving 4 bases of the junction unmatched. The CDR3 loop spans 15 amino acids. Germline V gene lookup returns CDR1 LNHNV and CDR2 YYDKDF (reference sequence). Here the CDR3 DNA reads TGTGCCACCAACCCGACAGGGGCTGGGGCCAACGTCCTGACTTTC. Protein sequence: CATNPTGAGANVLTF.

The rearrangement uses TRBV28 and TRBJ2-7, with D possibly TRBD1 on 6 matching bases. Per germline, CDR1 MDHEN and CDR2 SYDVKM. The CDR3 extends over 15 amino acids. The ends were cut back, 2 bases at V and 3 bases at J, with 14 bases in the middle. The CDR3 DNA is TGTGCCAGCAGTTTACCCACAGGGATCGTCTACGAGCAGTACTTC. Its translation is CASSLPTGIVYEQYF.

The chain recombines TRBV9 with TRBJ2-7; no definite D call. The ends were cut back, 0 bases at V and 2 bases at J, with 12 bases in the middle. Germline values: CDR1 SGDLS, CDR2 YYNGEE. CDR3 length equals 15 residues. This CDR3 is CASSVGHGPTYEQYF. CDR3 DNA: TGTGCCAGCAGCGTAGGCCACGGTCCAACCTACGAGCAGTACTTC.

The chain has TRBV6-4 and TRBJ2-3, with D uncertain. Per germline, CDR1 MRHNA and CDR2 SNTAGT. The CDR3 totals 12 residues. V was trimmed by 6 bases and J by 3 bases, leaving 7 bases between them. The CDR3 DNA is TGTGCCAGCAGAAGCCTTACAGATACGCAGTATTTT. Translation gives CASRSLTDTQYF.

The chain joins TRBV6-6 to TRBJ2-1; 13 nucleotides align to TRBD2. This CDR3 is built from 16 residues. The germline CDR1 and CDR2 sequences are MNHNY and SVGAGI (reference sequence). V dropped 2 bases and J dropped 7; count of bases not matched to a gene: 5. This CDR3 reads CASSYGTSGNANEQFF. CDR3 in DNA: TGTGCCAGCAGTTACGGGACTAGCGGGAACGCAAATGAGCAGTTCTTC.

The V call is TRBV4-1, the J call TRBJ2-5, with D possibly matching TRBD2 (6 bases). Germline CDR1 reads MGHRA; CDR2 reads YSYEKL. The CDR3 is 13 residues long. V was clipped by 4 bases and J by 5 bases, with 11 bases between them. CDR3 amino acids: CASSPLGGETQYF. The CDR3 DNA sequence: TGCGCCAGCAGCCCTTTAGGAGGGGAGACCCAGTACTTC.

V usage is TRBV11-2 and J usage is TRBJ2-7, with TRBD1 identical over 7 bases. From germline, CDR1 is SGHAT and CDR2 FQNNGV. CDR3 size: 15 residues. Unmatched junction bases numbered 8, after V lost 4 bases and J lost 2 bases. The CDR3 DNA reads TGTGCCAGCAGCTCGACGACAGGGCCCACCTACGAGCAGTACTTC. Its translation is CASSSTTGPTYEQYF. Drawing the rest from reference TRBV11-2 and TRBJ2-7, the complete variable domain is EAGVAQSPRYKIIEKRQSVAFWCNPISGHATLYWYQQILGQGPKLLIQFQNNGVVDDSQLPKDRFSAERLKGVDSTLKIQPAKLEDSAVYLCASSSTTGPTYEQYFGPGTRLTVT.

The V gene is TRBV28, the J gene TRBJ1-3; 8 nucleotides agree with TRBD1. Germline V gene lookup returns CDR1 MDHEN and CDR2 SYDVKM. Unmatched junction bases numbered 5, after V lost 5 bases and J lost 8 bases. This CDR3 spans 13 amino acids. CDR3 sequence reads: CASSKDRADTIYF. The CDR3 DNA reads TGTGCCAGCAGTAAGGACAGGGCGGACACCATATATTTT.

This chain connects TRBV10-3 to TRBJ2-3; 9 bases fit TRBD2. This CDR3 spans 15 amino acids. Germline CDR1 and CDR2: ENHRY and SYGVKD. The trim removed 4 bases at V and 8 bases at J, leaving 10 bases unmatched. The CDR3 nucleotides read TGTGCCATCAGTGGGTCTAGCGGGACCCGGGGTACGCAGTATTTT. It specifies CAISGSSGTRGTQYF.

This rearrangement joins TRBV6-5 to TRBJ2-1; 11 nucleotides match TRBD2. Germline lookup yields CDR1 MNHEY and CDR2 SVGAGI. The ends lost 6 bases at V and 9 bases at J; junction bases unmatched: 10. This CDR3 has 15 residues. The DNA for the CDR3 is TGTGCCAGCAGCAGTCTAGCGGGAGGAGCAATTGAGCAGTTCTTC. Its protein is CASSSLAGGAIEQFF.

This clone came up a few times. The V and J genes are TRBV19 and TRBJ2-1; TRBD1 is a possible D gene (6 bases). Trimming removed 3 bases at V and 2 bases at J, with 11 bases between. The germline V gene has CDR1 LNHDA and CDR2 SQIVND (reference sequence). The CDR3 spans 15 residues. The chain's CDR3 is CASSIGTNPYNEQFF. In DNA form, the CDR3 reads TGTGCCAGTAGTATTGGGACAAATCCCTACAATGAGCAGTTCTTC.

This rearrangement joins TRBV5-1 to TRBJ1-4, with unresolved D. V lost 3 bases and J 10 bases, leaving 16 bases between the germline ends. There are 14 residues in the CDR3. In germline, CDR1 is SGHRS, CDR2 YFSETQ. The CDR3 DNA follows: TGCGCCAGCAGCTGGAACACGGAATCGGGAAAACTGTTTTTT. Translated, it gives CASSWNTESGKLFF. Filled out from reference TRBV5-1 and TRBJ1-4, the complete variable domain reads KAGVTQTPRYLIKTRGQQVTLSCSPISGHRSVSWYQQTPGQGLQFLFEYFSETQRNKGNFPGRFSGRQFSNSRSEMNVSTLELGDSALYLCASSWNTESGKLFFGSGTQLSVL.

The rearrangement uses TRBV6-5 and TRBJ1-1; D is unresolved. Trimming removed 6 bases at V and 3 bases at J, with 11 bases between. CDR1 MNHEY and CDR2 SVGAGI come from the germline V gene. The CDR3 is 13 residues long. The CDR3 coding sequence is TGTGCCAGCAGCCTACGGAGGGACACTGAAGCTTTCTTT. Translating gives CASSLRRDTEAFF.

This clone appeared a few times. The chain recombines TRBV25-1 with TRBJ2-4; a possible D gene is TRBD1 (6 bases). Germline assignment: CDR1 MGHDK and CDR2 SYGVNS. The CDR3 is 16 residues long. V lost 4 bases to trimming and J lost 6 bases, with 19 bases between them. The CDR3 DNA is TGTGCCAGCAGTGGGGGCCCCCGGGGACACCTAAACATTCAGTACTTC. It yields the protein CASSGGPRGHLNIQYF.